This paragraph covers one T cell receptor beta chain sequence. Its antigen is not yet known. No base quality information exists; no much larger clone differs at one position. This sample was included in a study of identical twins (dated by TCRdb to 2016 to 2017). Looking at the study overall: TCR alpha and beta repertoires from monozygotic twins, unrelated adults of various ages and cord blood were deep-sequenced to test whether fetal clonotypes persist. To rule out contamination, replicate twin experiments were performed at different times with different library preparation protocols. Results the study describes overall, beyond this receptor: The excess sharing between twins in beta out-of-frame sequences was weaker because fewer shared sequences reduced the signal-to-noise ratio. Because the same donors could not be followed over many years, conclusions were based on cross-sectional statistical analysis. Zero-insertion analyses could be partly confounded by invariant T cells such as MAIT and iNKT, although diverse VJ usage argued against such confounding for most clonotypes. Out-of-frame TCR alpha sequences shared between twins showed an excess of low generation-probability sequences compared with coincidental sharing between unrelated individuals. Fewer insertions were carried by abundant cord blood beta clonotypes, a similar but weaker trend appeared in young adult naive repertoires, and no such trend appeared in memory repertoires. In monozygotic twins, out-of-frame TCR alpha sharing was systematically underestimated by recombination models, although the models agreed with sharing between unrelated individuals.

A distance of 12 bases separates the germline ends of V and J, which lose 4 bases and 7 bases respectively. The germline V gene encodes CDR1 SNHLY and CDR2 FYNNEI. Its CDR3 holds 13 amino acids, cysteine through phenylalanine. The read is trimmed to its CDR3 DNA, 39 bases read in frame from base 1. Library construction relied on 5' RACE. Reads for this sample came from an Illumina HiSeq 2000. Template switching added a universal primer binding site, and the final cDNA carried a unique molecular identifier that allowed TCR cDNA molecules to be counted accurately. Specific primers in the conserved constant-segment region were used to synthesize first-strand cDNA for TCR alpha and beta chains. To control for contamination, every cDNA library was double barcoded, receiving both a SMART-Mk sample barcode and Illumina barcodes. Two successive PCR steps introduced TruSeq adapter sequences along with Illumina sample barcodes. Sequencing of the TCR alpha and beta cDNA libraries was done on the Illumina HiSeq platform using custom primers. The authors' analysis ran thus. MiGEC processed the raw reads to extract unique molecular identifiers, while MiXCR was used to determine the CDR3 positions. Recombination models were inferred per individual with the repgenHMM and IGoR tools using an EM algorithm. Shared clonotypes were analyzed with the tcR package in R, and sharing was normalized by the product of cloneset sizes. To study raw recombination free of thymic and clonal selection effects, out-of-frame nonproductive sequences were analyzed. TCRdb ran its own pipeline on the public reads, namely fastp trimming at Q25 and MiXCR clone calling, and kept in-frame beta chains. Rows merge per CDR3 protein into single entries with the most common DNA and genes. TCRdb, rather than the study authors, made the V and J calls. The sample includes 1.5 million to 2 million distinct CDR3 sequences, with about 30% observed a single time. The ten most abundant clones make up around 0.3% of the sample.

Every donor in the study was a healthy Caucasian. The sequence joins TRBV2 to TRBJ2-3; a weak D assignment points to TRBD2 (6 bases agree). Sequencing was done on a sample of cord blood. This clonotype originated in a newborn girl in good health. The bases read TGTGCCAGCAGTGTGGGGGGTAGTAATACGCAGTATTTT. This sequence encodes CASSVGGSNTQYF.